This record concerns one T cell receptor (beta chain) sequence. These data belong to a study of T cell changes during pregnancy in multiple sclerosis. Germline V gene lookup returns CDR1 KGHSH and CDR2 LQKENI. This CDR3 has 13 amino acids. Deletions cut 6 bases from V and 5 bases from J, with 11 bases between. TCRdb keeps only in-frame clones here, not all; method: immunoSEQ multiplex PCR. The sample includes about 80,000 clones, approximately 90% of them seen just once. V and J are TRBV18 and TRBJ2-1, with unresolved D. Here the sequenced sample was peripheral blood, taken before pregnancy. This TCR was sampled from a female donor with multiple sclerosis, enrolled in a pregnancy study. CDR3 region: CASSQTVDNEQFF. The CDR3 coding sequence is TGTGCCAGCTCTCAAACGGTAGACAATGAGCAGTTCTTC.